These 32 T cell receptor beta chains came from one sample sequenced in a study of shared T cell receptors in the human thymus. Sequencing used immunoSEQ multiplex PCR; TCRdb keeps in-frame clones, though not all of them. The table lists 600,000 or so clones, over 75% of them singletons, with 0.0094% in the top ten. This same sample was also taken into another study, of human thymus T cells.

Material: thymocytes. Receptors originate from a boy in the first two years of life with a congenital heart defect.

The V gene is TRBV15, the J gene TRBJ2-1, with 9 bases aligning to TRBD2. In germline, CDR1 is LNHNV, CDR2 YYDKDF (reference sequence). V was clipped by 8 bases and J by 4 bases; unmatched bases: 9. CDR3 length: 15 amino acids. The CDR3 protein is CATSKATSGYNEQFF. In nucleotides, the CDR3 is TGTGCCACCTCAAAAGCGACTAGCGGTTACAATGAGCAGTTCTTC.

CDR3 coding DNA: TGTGCCAGCAGCCAAGAAATAAGCGGGAGGGCCCCGAATACGCAGTATTTT. Translation: CASSQEISGRAPNTQYF. This chain joins TRBV14 and TRBJ2-3; 10 nucleotides align to TRBD2. The junction had 10 bases not matched to a gene; V was cut back by 0 bases and J by 7 bases. The CDR3 consists of 17 residues. Germline V gene lookup returns CDR1 SGHDN and CDR2 FVKESK. The variable domain in full, completed from reference TRBV14 and TRBJ2-3, reads EAGVTQFPSHSVIEKGQTVTLRCDPISGHDNLYWYRRVMGKEIKFLLHFVKESKQDESGMPNNRFLAERTGGTYSTLKVQPAELEDSGVYFCASSQEISGRAPNTQYFGPGTRLTVL.

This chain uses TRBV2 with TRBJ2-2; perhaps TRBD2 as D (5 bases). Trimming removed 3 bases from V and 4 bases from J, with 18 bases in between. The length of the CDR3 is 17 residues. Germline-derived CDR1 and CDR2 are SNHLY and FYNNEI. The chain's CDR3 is CASSDPPSDSLTGELFF. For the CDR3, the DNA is TGTGCCAGCAGTGACCCCCCTTCGGACTCACTCACCGGGGAGCTGTTTTTT.

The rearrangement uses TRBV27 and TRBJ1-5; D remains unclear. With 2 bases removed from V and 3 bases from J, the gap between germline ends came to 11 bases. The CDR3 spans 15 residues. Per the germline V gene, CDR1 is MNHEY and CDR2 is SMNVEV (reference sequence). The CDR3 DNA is TGTGCCAGCAGTTTAGTCGGGAAGTACAATCAGCCCCAGCATTTT. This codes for CASSLVGKYNQPQHF.

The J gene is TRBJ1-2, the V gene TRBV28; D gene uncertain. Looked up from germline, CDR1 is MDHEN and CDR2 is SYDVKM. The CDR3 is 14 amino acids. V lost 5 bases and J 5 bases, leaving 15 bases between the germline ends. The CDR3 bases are TGTGCCAGCAGTCCTCTTTCCCCTAGATATGGCTACACCTTC. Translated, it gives CASSPLSPRYGYTF.

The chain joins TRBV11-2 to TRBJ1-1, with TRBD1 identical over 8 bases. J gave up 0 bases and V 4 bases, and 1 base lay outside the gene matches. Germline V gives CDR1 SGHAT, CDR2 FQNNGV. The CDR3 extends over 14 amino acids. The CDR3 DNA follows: TGTGCCAGCAGCTCGGGACAGGTGAACACTGAAGCTTTCTTT. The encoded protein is CASSSGQVNTEAFF.

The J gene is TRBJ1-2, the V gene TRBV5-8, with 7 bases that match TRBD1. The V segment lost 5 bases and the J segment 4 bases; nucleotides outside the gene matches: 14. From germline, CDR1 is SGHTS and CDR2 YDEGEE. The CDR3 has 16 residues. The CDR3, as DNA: TGTGCCAGCAGATCTTTCGGGACAGATATCGTCTATGGCTACACCTTC. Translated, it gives CASRSFGTDIVYGYTF.

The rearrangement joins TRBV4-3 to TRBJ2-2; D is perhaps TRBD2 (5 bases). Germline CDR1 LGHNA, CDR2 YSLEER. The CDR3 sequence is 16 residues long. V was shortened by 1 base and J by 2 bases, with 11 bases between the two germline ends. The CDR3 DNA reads TGCGCCAGCAGCCAAGGTACGGGATTTAACACCGGGGAGCTGTTTTTT. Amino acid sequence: CASSQGTGFNTGELFF.

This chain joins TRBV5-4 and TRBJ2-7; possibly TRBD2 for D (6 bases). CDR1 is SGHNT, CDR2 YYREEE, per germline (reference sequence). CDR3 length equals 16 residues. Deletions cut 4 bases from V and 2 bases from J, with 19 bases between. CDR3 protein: CASSVMAGTPAYEQYF. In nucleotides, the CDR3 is TGTGCCAGCAGCGTAATGGCCGGGACTCCGGCCTACGAGCAGTACTTC.

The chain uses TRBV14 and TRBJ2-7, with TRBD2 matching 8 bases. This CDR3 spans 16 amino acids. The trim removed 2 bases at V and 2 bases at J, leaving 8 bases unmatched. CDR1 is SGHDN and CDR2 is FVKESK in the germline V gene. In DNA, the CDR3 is TGTGCCAGCAGCCAATCCGGGGGGGCGGAAACCTACGAGCAGTACTTC. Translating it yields CASSQSGGAETYEQYF. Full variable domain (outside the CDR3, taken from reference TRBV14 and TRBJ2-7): EAGVTQFPSHSVIEKGQTVTLRCDPISGHDNLYWYRRVMGKEIKFLLHFVKESKQDESGMPNNRFLAERTGGTYSTLKVQPAELEDSGVYFCASSQSGGAETYEQYFGPGTRLTVT.

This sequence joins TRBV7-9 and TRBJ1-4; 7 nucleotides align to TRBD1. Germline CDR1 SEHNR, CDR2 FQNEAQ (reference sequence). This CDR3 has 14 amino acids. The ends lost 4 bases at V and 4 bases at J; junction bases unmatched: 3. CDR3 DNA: TGTGCCAGCAGCTCGGACAGGATTAATGAAAAACTGTTTTTT. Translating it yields CASSSDRINEKLFF.

The CDR3 coding sequence is TGTGCCACCCGCGGGACAGGGTCTAAAAACGATACGCAGTATTTT. Its protein is CATRGTGSKNDTQYF. The rearrangement links TRBV5-6 to TRBJ2-3, with 9 positions matching TRBD1. The V gene end was trimmed by 9 bases and the J gene end by 6 bases; junction bases not matched to a gene: 14. This CDR3 has 15 amino acids. Germline V CDR1 and CDR2: SGHDT, YYEEEE.

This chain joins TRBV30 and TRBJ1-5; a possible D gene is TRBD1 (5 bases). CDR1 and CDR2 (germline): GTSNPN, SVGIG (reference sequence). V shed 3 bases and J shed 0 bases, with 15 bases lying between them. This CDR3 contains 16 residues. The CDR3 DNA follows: TGTGCCTGGAGGCCCCCGGGACTCAATAGCAATCAGCCCCAGCATTTT. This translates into CAWRPPGLNSNQPQHF. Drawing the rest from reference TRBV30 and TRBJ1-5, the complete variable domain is SQTIHQWPATLVQPVGSPLSLECTVEGTSNPNLYWYRQAAGRGLQLLFYSVGIGQISSEVPQNLSASRPQDRQFILSSKKLLLSDSGFYLCAWRPPGLNSNQPQHFGDGTRLSIL.

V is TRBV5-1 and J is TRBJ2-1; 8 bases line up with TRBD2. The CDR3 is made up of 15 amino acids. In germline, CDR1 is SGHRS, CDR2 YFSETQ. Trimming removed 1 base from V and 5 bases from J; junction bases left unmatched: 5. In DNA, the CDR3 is TGCGCCAGCAGCTTGAGTTATAGCGGGAACAATGAGCAGTTCTTC. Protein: CASSLSYSGNNEQFF. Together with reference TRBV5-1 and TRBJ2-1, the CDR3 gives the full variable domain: KAGVTQTPRYLIKTRGQQVTLSCSPISGHRSVSWYQQTPGQGLQFLFEYFSETQRNKGNFPGRFSGRQFSNSRSEMNVSTLELGDSALYLCASSLSYSGNNEQFFGPGTRLTVL.

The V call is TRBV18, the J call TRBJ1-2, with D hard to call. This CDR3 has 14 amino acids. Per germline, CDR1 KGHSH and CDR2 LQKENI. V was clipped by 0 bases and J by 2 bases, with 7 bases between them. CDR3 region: CASSPPTENYGYTF. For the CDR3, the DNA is TGTGCCAGCTCACCACCAACAGAAAACTATGGCTACACCTTC.

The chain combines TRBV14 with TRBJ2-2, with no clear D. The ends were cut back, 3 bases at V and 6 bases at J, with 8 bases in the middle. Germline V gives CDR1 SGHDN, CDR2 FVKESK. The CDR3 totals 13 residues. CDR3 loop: CASSHLFPGELFF. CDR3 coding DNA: TGTGCCAGCAGCCATTTATTTCCCGGGGAGCTGTTTTTT.

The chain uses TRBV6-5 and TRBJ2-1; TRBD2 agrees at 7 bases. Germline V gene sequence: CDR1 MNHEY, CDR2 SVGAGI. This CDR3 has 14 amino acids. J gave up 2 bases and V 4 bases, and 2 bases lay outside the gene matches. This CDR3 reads CASSSSGAYNEQFF. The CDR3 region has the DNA TGTGCCAGCAGTTCTAGCGGCGCCTACAATGAGCAGTTCTTC.

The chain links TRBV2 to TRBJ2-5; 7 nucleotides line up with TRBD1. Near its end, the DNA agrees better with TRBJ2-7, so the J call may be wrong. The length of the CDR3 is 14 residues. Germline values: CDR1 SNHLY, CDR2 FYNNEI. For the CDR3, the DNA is TGTGCCAGCAAGGACACGGGACAGATCTACGAGCAGTACTTC. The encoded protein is CASKDTGQIYEQYF.

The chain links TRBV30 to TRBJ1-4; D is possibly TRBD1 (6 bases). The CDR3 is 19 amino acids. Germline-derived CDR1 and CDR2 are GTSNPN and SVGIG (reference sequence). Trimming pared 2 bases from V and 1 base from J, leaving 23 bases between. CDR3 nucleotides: TGTGCCTGGAGTCCCCCTTGGGCAGGGGATATCGTAACTAATGAAAAACTGTTTTTT. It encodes CAWSPPWAGDIVTNEKLFF.

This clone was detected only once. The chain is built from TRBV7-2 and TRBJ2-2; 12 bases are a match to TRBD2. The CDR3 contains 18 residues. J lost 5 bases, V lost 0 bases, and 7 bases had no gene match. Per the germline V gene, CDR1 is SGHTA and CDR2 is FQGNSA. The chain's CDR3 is CASSLAPRLAGATGELFF. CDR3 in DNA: TGTGCCAGCAGCTTAGCCCCGAGACTAGCGGGAGCTACCGGGGAGCTGTTTTTT.

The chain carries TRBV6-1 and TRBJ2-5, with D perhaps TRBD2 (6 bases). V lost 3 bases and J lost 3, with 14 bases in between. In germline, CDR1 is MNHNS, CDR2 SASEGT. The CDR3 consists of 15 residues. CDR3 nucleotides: TGTGCCAGCAGTGACCCTCTGGGGGGTAAAGAGACCCAGTACTTC. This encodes CASSDPLGGKETQYF.

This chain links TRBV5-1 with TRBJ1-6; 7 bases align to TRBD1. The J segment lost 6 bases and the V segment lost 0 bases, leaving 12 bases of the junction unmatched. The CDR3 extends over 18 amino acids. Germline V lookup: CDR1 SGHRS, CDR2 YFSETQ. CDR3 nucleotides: TGCGCCAGCAGCTTGGGCGACAGGGAGGAACTTGGTAATTCACCCCTCCACTTT. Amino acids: CASSLGDREELGNSPLHF.

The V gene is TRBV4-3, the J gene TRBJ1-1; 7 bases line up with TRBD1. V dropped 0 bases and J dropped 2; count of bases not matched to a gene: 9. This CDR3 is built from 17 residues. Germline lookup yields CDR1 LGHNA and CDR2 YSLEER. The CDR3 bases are TGCGCCAGCAGCCAAGATCAGGGGGACATACCTAACACTGAAGCTTTCTTT. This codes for CASSQDQGDIPNTEAFF.

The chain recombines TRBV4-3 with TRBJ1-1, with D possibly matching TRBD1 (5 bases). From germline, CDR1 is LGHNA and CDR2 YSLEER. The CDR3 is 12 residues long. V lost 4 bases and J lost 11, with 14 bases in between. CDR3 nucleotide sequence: TGCGCCAGCAGCCTCGGAGGGGAGGAGGCTTTCTTT. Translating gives CASSLGGEEAFF.

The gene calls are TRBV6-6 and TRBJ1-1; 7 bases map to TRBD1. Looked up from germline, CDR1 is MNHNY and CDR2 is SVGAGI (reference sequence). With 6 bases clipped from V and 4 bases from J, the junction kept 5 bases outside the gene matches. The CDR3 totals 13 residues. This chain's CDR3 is CASRKQGITEAFF. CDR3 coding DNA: TGTGCCAGCAGGAAACAGGGGATCACTGAAGCTTTCTTT.

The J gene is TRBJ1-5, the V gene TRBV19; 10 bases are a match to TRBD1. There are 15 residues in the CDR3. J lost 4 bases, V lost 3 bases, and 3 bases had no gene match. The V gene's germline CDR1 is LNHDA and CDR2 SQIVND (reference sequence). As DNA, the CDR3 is TGTGCCAGTAGTATTGGGGGACAGGGGAATCAGCCCCAGCATTTT. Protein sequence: CASSIGGQGNQPQHF.

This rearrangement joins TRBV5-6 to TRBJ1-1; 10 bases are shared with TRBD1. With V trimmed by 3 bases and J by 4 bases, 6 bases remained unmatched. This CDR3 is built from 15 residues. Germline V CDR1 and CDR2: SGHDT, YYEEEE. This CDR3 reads CASSCGQGEVTEAFF. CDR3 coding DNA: TGTGCCAGCAGCTGCGGACAGGGGGAGGTCACTGAAGCTTTCTTT.

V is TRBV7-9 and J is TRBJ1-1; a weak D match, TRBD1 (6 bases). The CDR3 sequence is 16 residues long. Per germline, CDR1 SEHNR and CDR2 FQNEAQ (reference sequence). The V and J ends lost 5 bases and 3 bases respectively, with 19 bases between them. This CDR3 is CASSQDRKNRDTEAFF. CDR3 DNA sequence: TGTGCCAGCAGCCAAGATCGTAAAAACAGGGACACTGAAGCTTTCTTT.

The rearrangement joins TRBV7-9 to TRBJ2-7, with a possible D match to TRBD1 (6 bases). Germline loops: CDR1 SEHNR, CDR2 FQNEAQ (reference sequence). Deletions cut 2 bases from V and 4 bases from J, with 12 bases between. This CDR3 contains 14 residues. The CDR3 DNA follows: TGTGCCAGCAGCTTAACAGGGTTCCGTTACGAGCAGTACTTC. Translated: CASSLTGFRYEQYF.

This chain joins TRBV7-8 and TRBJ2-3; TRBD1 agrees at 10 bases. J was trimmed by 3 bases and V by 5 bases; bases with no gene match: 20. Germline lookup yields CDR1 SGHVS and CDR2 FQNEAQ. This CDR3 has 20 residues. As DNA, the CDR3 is TGTGCCAGCAGCCTACCATTTGGGCGCGACAGGGGGCGGGTAACAGATACGCAGTATTTT. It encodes CASSLPFGRDRGRVTDTQYF.

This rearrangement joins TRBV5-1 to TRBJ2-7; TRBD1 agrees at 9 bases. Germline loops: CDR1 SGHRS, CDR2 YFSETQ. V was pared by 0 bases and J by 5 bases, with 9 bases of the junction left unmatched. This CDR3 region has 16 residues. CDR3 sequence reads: CASSLGPLQGANEQYF. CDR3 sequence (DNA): TGCGCCAGCAGCTTGGGACCACTACAGGGGGCCAACGAGCAGTACTTC.

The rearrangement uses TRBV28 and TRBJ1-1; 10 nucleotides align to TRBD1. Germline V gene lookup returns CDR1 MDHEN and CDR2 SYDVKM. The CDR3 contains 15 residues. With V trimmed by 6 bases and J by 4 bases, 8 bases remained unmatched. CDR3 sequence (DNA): TGTGCCAGCAGGGCTCCCGGGACAGGGGTCACTGAAGCTTTCTTT. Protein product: CASRAPGTGVTEAFF.